The rows below give T cell receptor beta chains drawn from one sample of a study of blood T cell repertoires in COVID-19. Data came from immunoSEQ multiplex PCR; TCRdb stores just in-frame clones and leaves some out. The sample records some 61,000 clones, approximately 90% being singletons. Sequencing was done on a sample of peripheral blood. The source of these receptors is a man aged 25 to 40 with acute or convalescent COVID-19. The CDR3 runs from the conserved cysteine through the conserved F or W. The order of the fields is CDR3 length, V gene, J gene, clone size, D gene, CDR3 protein, CDR3 DNA. The D gene is left open where the match is weak. Not every row has a clone size; where given, it reads once, few, many or a size class.

len: 14; v_gene: TRBV5-1; j_gene: TRBJ1-2; abundance: .; d_gene: .; CDR3aa: CASSLRHRPYGYTF; CDR3nt: TGCGCCAGCAGCCTACGACATAGACCCTATGGCTACACCTTC
len: 16; v_gene: TRBV28; j_gene: TRBJ1-5; abundance: .; d_gene: .; CDR3aa: CASSLLARFSNQPQHF; CDR3nt: TGTGCCAGCAGTTTATTAGCACGGTTTAGCAATCAGCCCCAGCATTTT
len: 16; v_gene: TRBV5-8; j_gene: TRBJ1-2; abundance: .; d_gene: .; CDR3aa: CASSLARLPANYGYTF; CDR3nt: TGTGCCAGCAGCTTGGCAAGACTGCCAGCTAACTATGGCTACACCTTC
len: 14; v_gene: TRBV5-1; j_gene: TRBJ1-2; abundance: .; d_gene: .; CDR3aa: CASSPTGGRESYTF; CDR3nt: TGCGCCAGCAGCCCTACGGGTGGCAGGGAAAGCTACACCTTC
len: 15; v_gene: TRBV9; j_gene: TRBJ2-1; abundance: once; d_gene: .; CDR3aa: CASSADSGSYNEQFF; CDR3nt: TGTGCCAGCAGCGCCGACTCGGGCTCCTACAATGAGCAGTTCTTC
len: 16; v_gene: TRBV7-2; j_gene: TRBJ2-3; abundance: once; d_gene: TRBD1; CDR3aa: CASSLAGQVTTDTQYF; CDR3nt: TGTGCCAGCAGCTTAGCGGGACAGGTGACCACAGATACGCAGTATTTT
len: 13; v_gene: TRBV28; j_gene: TRBJ1-1; abundance: .; d_gene: TRBD1; CDR3aa: CASSGTANTEAFF; CDR3nt: TGTGCCAGCAGCGGGACAGCCAACACTGAAGCTTTCTTT
len: 11; v_gene: TRBV4-2; j_gene: TRBJ2-2; abundance: .; d_gene: .; CDR3aa: CASQAFGELFF; CDR3nt: TGTGCCAGCCAGGCGTTCGGGGAGCTGTTTTTT
len: 15; v_gene: TRBV19; j_gene: TRBJ2-7; abundance: .; d_gene: TRBD2; CDR3aa: CASSIQAGGRYEQYF; CDR3nt: TGTGCCAGTAGTATTCAAGCGGGAGGAAGGTACGAGCAGTACTTC
len: 14; v_gene: TRBV9; j_gene: TRBJ2-3; abundance: .; d_gene: TRBD2; CDR3aa: CASSESGTTDTQYF; CDR3nt: TGTGCCAGCAGCGAGAGCGGGACCACAGATACGCAGTATTTT
len: 16; v_gene: TRBV7-2; j_gene: TRBJ2-1; abundance: few; d_gene: TRBD2; CDR3aa: CASSLEGTSGPREQFF; CDR3nt: TGTGCCAGCAGCTTAGAAGGGACTAGCGGGCCCCGAGAGCAGTTCTTC
len: 16; v_gene: TRBV10-3; j_gene: TRBJ2-7; abundance: .; d_gene: TRBD2; CDR3aa: CAISDPRASGIYEQYF; CDR3nt: TGTGCCATCAGTGACCCGAGGGCCAGCGGGATCTACGAGCAGTACTTC
len: 16; v_gene: TRBV5-1; j_gene: TRBJ2-2; abundance: .; d_gene: .; CDR3aa: CASSLEGGTWTGELFF; CDR3nt: TGCGCCAGCAGCTTGGAAGGAGGAACATGGACCGGGGAGCTGTTTTTT
len: 15; v_gene: TRBV28; j_gene: TRBJ2-5; abundance: once; d_gene: TRBD2; CDR3aa: CASSSPGGRGETQYF; CDR3nt: TGTGCCAGCAGTTCCCCAGGCGGGAGGGGGGAGACCCAGTACTTC
len: 14; v_gene: TRBV27; j_gene: TRBJ2-3; abundance: once; d_gene: .; CDR3aa: CASSFNTGPDTQYF; CDR3nt: TGTGCCAGCAGCTTCAACACAGGGCCAGATACGCAGTATTTT
len: 16; v_gene: TRBV2; j_gene: TRBJ1-1; abundance: .; d_gene: TRBD1; CDR3aa: CASRTGQGARNTEAFF; CDR3nt: TGTGCCAGCAGAACAGGACAGGGGGCGCGGAACACTGAAGCTTTCTTT
len: 15; v_gene: TRBV7-9; j_gene: TRBJ2-3; abundance: .; d_gene: TRBD1; CDR3aa: CASSLGDRDTDTQYF; CDR3nt: TGTGCCAGCAGCTTAGGGGACAGGGATACAGATACGCAGTATTTT
len: 16; v_gene: TRBV6-2/TRBV6-3; j_gene: TRBJ2-7; abundance: .; d_gene: TRBD2; CDR3aa: CASSFQGGSGADEQYF; CDR3nt: TGTGCCAGCAGTTTCCAGGGCGGGAGTGGTGCCGACGAGCAGTACTTC
len: 12; v_gene: TRBV6-8; j_gene: TRBJ2-7; abundance: .; d_gene: TRBD2; CDR3aa: CAKKREGYEQYF; CDR3nt: TGTGCCAAGAAGCGGGAGGGTTACGAGCAGTACTTC
len: 17; v_gene: TRBV5-6; j_gene: TRBJ1-5; abundance: .; d_gene: .; CDR3aa: CASSSHPRGKRGQPQHF; CDR3nt: TGTGCCAGCAGCTCCCATCCACGGGGGAAAAGGGGTCAGCCCCAGCATTTT
len: 12; v_gene: TRBV28; j_gene: TRBJ2-7; abundance: few; d_gene: TRBD1; CDR3aa: CASSSDRYEQYF; CDR3nt: TGTGCCAGCAGCTCGGACAGGTACGAGCAGTACTTC
len: 15; v_gene: TRBV12-5; j_gene: TRBJ2-2; abundance: .; d_gene: TRBD1; CDR3aa: CASGTGGANTGELFF; CDR3nt: TGTGCTAGTGGGACAGGGGGCGCGAACACCGGGGAGCTGTTTTTT
len: 21; v_gene: TRBV21-1; j_gene: TRBJ2-2; abundance: .; d_gene: .; CDR3aa: CASSNSGYRLAGGPNTGELFF; CDR3nt: TGTGCCAGCAGCAATTCCGGATACCGACTAGCGGGAGGGCCCAACACCGGGGAGCTGTTTTTT
len: 15; v_gene: TRBV3-1/TRBV3-2; j_gene: TRBJ1-6; abundance: .; d_gene: .; CDR3aa: CASSKRDAYNSPLHF; CDR3nt: TGTGCCAGCAGCAAGCGGGACGCCTATAATTCACCCCTCCACTTT
len: 13; v_gene: TRBV14; j_gene: TRBJ2-7; abundance: .; d_gene: .; CDR3aa: CASSQTTASEQYF; CDR3nt: TGTGCCAGCAGCCAAACGACAGCGTCGGAGCAGTACTTC
len: 14; v_gene: TRBV19; j_gene: TRBJ1-5; abundance: few; d_gene: TRBD1; CDR3aa: CASSRDRVHQPQHF; CDR3nt: TGTGCCAGTAGTAGAGACAGGGTGCATCAGCCCCAGCATTTT
len: 17; v_gene: TRBV4-1; j_gene: TRBJ2-7; abundance: large; d_gene: TRBD2; CDR3aa: CASSQALLAGGTYEQYF; CDR3nt: TGCGCCAGCAGCCAAGCCCTCCTAGCGGGGGGGACCTACGAGCAGTACTTC
len: 15; v_gene: TRBV5-8; j_gene: TRBJ1-5; abundance: .; d_gene: TRBD1; CDR3aa: CASSGGQGFTQPQHF; CDR3nt: TGTGCCAGCAGCGGAGGACAGGGTTTCACTCAGCCCCAGCATTTT
len: 18; v_gene: TRBV6-2/TRBV6-3; j_gene: TRBJ2-6; abundance: .; d_gene: .; CDR3aa: CASSYRGQSLSGANVLTF; CDR3nt: TGTGCCAGCAGTTACAGGGGACAATCCCTTTCTGGGGCCAACGTCCTGACTTTC
len: 15; v_gene: TRBV10-3; j_gene: TRBJ1-2; abundance: once; d_gene: .; CDR3aa: CAISGTARRDYGYTF; CDR3nt: TGTGCCATCAGTGGGACAGCCCGGAGAGACTATGGCTACACCTTC
len: 13; v_gene: TRBV16; j_gene: TRBJ2-3; abundance: .; d_gene: TRBD2; CDR3aa: CASILAGEGTQYF; CDR3nt: TGTGCCAGCATCCTAGCGGGAGAGGGTACGCAGTATTTT
len: 14; v_gene: TRBV19; j_gene: TRBJ1-5; abundance: .; d_gene: .; CDR3aa: CASSIRQVLKPQHF; CDR3nt: TGTGCCAGTAGTATTAGACAGGTATTGAAGCCCCAGCATTTT
len: 15; v_gene: TRBV7-7; j_gene: TRBJ2-3; abundance: few; d_gene: TRBD2; CDR3aa: CASSFSGRASDTQYF; CDR3nt: TGTGCTAGCAGCTTTAGCGGGAGGGCGTCAGATACGCAGTATTTT
len: 14; v_gene: TRBV11-2; j_gene: TRBJ1-1; abundance: .; d_gene: .; CDR3aa: CASRDMVRATEAFF; CDR3nt: TGTGCCAGCAGGGACATGGTCAGGGCCACTGAAGCTTTCTTT
len: 12; v_gene: TRBV6-5; j_gene: TRBJ2-7; abundance: .; d_gene: .; CDR3aa: CASSRGLLEQYF; CDR3nt: TGTGCCAGCAGTCGTGGACTCCTCGAGCAGTACTTC
len: 13; v_gene: TRBV6-5; j_gene: TRBJ1-1; abundance: .; d_gene: .; CDR3aa: CASRPTGFTEAFF; CDR3nt: TGTGCCAGCAGACCAACAGGGTTCACTGAAGCTTTCTTT
len: 17; v_gene: TRBV4-1; j_gene: TRBJ1-5; abundance: .; d_gene: TRBD1; CDR3aa: CASSQHTGQGRDQPQHF; CDR3nt: TGCGCCAGCAGCCAACATACCGGACAGGGGCGAGACCAGCCCCAGCATTTT
len: 14; v_gene: TRBV6-5; j_gene: TRBJ1-2; abundance: .; d_gene: TRBD1; CDR3aa: CASSYTGQGAGYTF; CDR3nt: TGTGCCAGCAGTTACACAGGACAGGGCGCCGGCTACACCTTC
len: 14; v_gene: TRBV5-1; j_gene: TRBJ1-1; abundance: .; d_gene: TRBD1; CDR3aa: CASSAQGARAEAFF; CDR3nt: TGCGCCAGCAGCGCACAGGGGGCGCGGGCTGAAGCTTTCTTT
len: 13; v_gene: TRBV30; j_gene: TRBJ2-1; abundance: .; d_gene: TRBD2; CDR3aa: CAWRLAGYNEQFF; CDR3nt: TGTGCCTGGAGGCTAGCGGGATACAATGAGCAGTTCTTC
len: 15; v_gene: TRBV28; j_gene: TRBJ1-1; abundance: .; d_gene: .; CDR3aa: CASRKYRRVNTEAFF; CDR3nt: TGTGCCAGCAGGAAATACAGGAGAGTGAACACTGAAGCTTTCTTT
len: 15; v_gene: TRBV2; j_gene: TRBJ2-2; abundance: few; d_gene: TRBD2; CDR3aa: CASSGTSGKVGELFF; CDR3nt: TGTGCCAGCAGTGGGACTAGCGGAAAGGTGGGGGAGCTGTTTTTT
len: 13; v_gene: TRBV30; j_gene: TRBJ2-2; abundance: .; d_gene: .; CDR3aa: CAWSVQQAGELFF; CDR3nt: TGTGCCTGGAGTGTACAACAGGCCGGGGAGCTGTTTTTT
len: 15; v_gene: TRBV28; j_gene: TRBJ2-1; abundance: .; d_gene: TRBD2; CDR3aa: CASIPPVAGYNEQFF; CDR3nt: TGTGCCAGCATTCCCCCGGTAGCGGGGTACAATGAGCAGTTCTTC
len: 15; v_gene: TRBV6-5; j_gene: TRBJ2-3; abundance: .; d_gene: TRBD2; CDR3aa: CASSYGAGARYTQYF; CDR3nt: TGTGCCAGCAGTTACGGGGCGGGAGCTCGTTATACGCAGTATTTT
len: 15; v_gene: TRBV5-4; j_gene: TRBJ2-5; abundance: .; d_gene: TRBD1; CDR3aa: CASSRITGGVETQYF; CDR3nt: TGTGCCAGCAGCCGGATAACAGGGGGCGTGGAGACCCAGTACTTC
len: 14; v_gene: TRBV6-1; j_gene: TRBJ1-5; abundance: .; d_gene: TRBD1; CDR3aa: CASSEATGSSAQHF; CDR3nt: TGTGCCAGCAGTGAAGCGACAGGGTCTTCAGCCCAGCATTTT
len: 15; v_gene: TRBV5-1; j_gene: TRBJ1-6; abundance: .; d_gene: .; CDR3aa: CASSLEGTPNSPLHF; CDR3nt: TGCGCCAGCAGCTTGGAGGGGACACCGAATTCACCCCTCCACTTT
len: 18; v_gene: TRBV5-4; j_gene: TRBJ1-2; abundance: .; d_gene: .; CDR3aa: CASSPYRGGQVGDYGYTF; CDR3nt: TGTGCCAGCAGCCCCTACCGGGGGGGGCAGGTAGGGGACTATGGCTACACCTTC
len: 14; v_gene: TRBV18; j_gene: TRBJ2-5; abundance: .; d_gene: .; CDR3aa: CASSPGLNQETQYF; CDR3nt: TGTGCCAGCTCACCAGGACTGAACCAAGAGACCCAGTACTTC
len: 16; v_gene: TRBV19; j_gene: TRBJ2-2; abundance: .; d_gene: .; CDR3aa: CASSIRAGEETGELFF; CDR3nt: TGTGCCAGTAGTATCCGGGCAGGGGAAGAGACCGGGGAGCTGTTTTTT
len: 16; v_gene: TRBV2; j_gene: TRBJ2-7; abundance: .; d_gene: .; CDR3aa: CASRYDAGLGDYEQYF; CDR3nt: TGTGCCAGCAGGTACGATGCGGGACTGGGGGACTACGAGCAGTACTTC
len: 14; v_gene: TRBV30; j_gene: TRBJ1-5; abundance: .; d_gene: TRBD1; CDR3aa: CAWSIQGLGQPQHF; CDR3nt: TGTGCCTGGAGTATACAGGGGCTCGGGCAGCCCCAGCATTTT
len: 17; v_gene: TRBV6-7; j_gene: TRBJ2-1; abundance: .; d_gene: TRBD2; CDR3aa: CASQGTSGRTLLDEQFF; CDR3nt: TGTGCCAGCCAAGGGACTAGCGGGAGGACTCTTCTGGATGAGCAGTTCTTC
len: 16; v_gene: TRBV7-8; j_gene: TRBJ1-5; abundance: .; d_gene: TRBD1; CDR3aa: CASRQGARQSNQPQHF; CDR3nt: TGTGCCAGCCGACAGGGGGCAAGACAGAGCAATCAGCCCCAGCATTTT
len: 14; v_gene: TRBV7-9; j_gene: TRBJ2-3; abundance: .; d_gene: .; CDR3aa: CASSLVSGTDTQYF; CDR3nt: TGTGCCAGCAGCTTAGTTAGCGGCACAGATACGCAGTATTTT
len: 15; v_gene: TRBV7-2; j_gene: TRBJ2-1; abundance: .; d_gene: TRBD2; CDR3aa: CASSETGTNNYEQFF; CDR3nt: TGTGCCAGCAGCGAAACCGGGACTAACAACTATGAGCAGTTCTTC
len: 13; v_gene: TRBV6-5; j_gene: TRBJ1-4; abundance: .; d_gene: TRBD1; CDR3aa: CASRRTGTEKLFF; CDR3nt: TGTGCCAGCAGACGGACAGGGACCGAAAAACTGTTTTTT